This TCR beta chain stems from a study of Graves' ophthalmopathy and Graves' hyperthyroidism. This clonotype has at least ten counts. Amplifying from RNA transcripts, the study obtained TCR beta CDR3 regions. Scientists carried out first-round RT-PCR using HTBI primers and then a second-round multiplex PCR. Via MiXCR, TCRdb re-called the multiplex PCR reads, giving one row per CDR3 protein. This sample has a few hundred thousand distinct CDR3 sequences, with under 20% found just once. The ends lost 8 bases at V and 2 bases at J; junction bases unmatched: 8. Germline CDR1 is MNHEY and CDR2 is SVGAGI. This CDR3 comprises 14 residues. In this cohort, patients with other autoimmune diseases, uncontrolled infections, pregnancy or lactation were excluded. Thyroid ultrasound, orbital computed tomography, TRAb, serum thyroxine and clinical symptoms formed the basis of diagnosis. PBMCs were isolated from an approximately 10 ml sample of fresh peripheral blood.

Sequences were obtained from peripheral blood. The source is an adult man with Graves' ophthalmopathy. The chain joins TRBV6-5 to TRBJ2-5; 7 bases fit TRBD1. As DNA, the CDR3 is TGTGCCAGCCAGAGACAGGGCGGACAAGAGACCCAGTACTTC. Its translation: CASQRQGGQETQYF.